This T cell receptor (beta chain) was retrieved from a study of cytomegalovirus exposure and HLA in healthy donors. Notes on this clone: Antigen specificity is unknown.

J lost 6 bases, V lost 4 bases, and 4 bases had no gene match. This CDR3 contains 13 residues. In germline, CDR1 is PRHDT, CDR2 FYEKMQ (reference sequence). PCR employed 60 Vbeta and 13 Jbeta primers. Some clones are missing from TCRdb's copy, which holds only in-frame ones; the method was immunoSEQ multiplex PCR. The data hold approximately 170,000 clones, with approximately 84% observed a single time. Whole-study findings and limits: Links to common viral pathogens appeared, in a later analysis, for several of the most significant clusters.

The J gene is TRBJ2-3, the V gene TRBV13; 7 bases are a match to TRBD2. The clonotype comes from a middle-aged woman in good health and CMV-seropositive. What was sequenced was PBMCs. The CDR3 sequence is CASSWTSVDTQYF. The DNA of the CDR3 is TGTGCCAGCAGCTGGACTAGTGTGGATACGCAGTATTTT.